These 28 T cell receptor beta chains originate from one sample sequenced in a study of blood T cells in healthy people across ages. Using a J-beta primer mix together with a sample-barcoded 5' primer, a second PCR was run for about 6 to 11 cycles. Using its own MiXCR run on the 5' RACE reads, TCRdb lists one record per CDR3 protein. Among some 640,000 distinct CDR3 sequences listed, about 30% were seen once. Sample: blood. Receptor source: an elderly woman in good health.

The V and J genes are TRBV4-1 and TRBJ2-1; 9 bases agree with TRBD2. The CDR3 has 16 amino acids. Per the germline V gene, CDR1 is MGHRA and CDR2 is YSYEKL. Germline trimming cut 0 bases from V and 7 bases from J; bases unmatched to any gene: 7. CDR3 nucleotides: TGCGCCAGCAGCCAAGAGGATAGCGGGAGTTGGAATGAGCAGTTCTTC. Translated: CASSQEDSGSWNEQFF.

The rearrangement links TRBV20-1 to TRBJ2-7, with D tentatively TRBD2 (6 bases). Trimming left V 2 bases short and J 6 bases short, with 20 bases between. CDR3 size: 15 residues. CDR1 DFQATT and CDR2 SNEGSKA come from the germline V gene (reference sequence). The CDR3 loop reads CSARRPYGGASEQYF. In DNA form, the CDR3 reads TGCAGTGCTAGAAGGCCTTATGGCGGGGCATCCGAGCAGTACTTC.

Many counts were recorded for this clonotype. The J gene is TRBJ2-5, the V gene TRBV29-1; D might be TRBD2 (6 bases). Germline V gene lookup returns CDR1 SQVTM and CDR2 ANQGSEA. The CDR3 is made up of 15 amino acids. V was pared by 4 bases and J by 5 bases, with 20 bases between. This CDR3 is CSVAYVAGSRETQYF. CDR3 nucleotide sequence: TGCAGCGTTGCTTACGTTGCGGGGTCGAGGGAGACCCAGTACTTC.

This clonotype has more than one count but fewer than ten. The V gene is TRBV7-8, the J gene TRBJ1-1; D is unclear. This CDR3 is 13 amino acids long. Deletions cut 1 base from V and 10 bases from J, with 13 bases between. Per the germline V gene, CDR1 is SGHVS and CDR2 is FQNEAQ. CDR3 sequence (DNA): TGTGCCAGCAGCTTAGTCGCTCAGGAAGCAGCTTTCTTT. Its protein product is CASSLVAQEAAFF.

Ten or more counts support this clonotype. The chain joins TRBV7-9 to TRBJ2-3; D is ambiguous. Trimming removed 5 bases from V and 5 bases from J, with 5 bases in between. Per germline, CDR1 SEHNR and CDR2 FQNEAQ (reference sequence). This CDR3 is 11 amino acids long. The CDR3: CASSTQDTQYF. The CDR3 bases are TGTGCCAGCAGCACTCAAGATACGCAGTATTTT.

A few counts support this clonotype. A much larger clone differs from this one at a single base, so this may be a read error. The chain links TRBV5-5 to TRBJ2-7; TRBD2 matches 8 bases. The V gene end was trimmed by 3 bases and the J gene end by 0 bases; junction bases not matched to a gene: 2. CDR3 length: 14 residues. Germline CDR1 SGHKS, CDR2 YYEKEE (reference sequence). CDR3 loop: CASSCGGPSYEQYF. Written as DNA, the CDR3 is TGTGCCAGCAGCTGCGGGGGGCCCTCCTACGAGCAGTACTTC.

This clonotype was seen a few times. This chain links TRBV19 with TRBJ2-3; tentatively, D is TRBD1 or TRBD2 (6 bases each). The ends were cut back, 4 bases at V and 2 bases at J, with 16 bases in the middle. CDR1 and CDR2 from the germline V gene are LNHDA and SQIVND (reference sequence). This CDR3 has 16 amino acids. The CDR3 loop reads CASSTGDTPNTDTQYF. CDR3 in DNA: TGTGCCAGTAGTACGGGGGACACCCCGAACACAGATACGCAGTATTTT.

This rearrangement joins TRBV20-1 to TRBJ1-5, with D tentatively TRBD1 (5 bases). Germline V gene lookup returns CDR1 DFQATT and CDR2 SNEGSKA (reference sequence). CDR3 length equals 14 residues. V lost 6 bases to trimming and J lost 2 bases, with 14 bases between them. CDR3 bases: TGCAGTGCCACACTACGGGGGGGCAATCAGCCCCAGCATTTT. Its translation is CSATLRGGNQPQHF.

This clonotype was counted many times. CDR3 nucleotide sequence: TGTGCCAGCAGCCGAGCCAGCGGGGAGACCCAGTACTTC. Protein sequence: CASSRASGETQYF. The gene calls are TRBV11-1 and TRBJ2-5; TRBD2 might be the D (6 bases). The length of the CDR3 is 13 residues. The V gene lost 5 bases and the J gene lost 5 bases, with 12 bases spanning the gap. Germline values: CDR1 SGHAT, CDR2 FQDESV (reference sequence).

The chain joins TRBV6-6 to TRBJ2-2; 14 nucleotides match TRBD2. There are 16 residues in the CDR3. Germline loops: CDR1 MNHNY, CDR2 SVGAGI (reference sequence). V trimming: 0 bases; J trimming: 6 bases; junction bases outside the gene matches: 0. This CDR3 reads CASSYSTSGGAGELFF. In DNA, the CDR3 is TGTGCCAGCAGTTACTCGACTAGCGGGGGGGCCGGGGAGCTGTTTTTT.

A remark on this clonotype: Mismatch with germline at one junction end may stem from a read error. Here the CDR3 reads CASSLGAGESYEQFF. DNA of the CDR3: TGCGCCAGCAGCTTAGGAGCGGGGGAGTCCTACGAGCAGTTCTTC. The chain is built from TRBV7-2 and TRBJ2-1; 8 bases agree with TRBD2. Germline V gene sequence: CDR1 SGHTA, CDR2 FQGNSA. This CDR3 is 15 amino acids long.

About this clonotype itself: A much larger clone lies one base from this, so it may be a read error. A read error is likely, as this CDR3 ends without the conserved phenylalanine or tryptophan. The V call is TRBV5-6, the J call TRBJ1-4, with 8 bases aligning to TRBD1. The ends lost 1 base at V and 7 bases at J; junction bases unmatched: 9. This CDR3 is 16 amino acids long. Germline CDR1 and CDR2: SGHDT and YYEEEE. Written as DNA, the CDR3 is TGTGCCAGCAGCTTGCTGGAGGACAGGGATGGTGAAAAACTGTTTTTG. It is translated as CASSLLEDRDGEKLFL.

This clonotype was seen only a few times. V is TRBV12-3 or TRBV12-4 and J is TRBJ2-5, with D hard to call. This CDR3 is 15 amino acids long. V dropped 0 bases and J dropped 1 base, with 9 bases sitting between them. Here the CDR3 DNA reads TGTGCCAGCAGTTTAGCGAAGCCCTTCCAAGAGACCCAGTACTTC. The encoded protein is CASSLAKPFQETQYF.

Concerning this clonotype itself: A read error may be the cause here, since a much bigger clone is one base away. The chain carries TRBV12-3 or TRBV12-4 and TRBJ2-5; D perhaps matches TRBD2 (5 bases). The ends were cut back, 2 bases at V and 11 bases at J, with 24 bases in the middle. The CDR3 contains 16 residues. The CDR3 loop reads CASSLYLPGSGNEQYF. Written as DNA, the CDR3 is TGTGCCAGCAGTTTATATCTCCCGGGAAGTGGGAATGAGCAGTACTTC.

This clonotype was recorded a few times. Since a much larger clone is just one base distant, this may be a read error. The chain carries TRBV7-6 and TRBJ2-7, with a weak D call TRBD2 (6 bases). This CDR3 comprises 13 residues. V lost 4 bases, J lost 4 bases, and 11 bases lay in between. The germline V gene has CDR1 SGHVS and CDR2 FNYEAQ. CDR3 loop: CASSSYGSYEQYF. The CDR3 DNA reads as TGTGCCAGCAGCTCATACGGGAGTTACGAGCAGTACTTC.

The CDR3 nucleotides are TGTGCCAGCAGTGGCGACAGCTCGAACACTGAAGCTTTCTTT. It specifies CASSGDSSNTEAFF. V and J are TRBV28 and TRBJ1-1, with TRBD1 as a possible D gene (5 bases). Per the germline V gene, CDR1 is MDHEN and CDR2 is SYDVKM. This CDR3 has 14 amino acids. V was cut by 5 bases and J by 1 base, with 11 bases left in between.

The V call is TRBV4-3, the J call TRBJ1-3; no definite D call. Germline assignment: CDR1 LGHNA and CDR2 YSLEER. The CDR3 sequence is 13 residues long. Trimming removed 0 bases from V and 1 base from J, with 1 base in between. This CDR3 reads CASSQESGNTIYF. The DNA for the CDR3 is TGCGCCAGCAGCCAAGAATCTGGAAACACCATATATTTT.

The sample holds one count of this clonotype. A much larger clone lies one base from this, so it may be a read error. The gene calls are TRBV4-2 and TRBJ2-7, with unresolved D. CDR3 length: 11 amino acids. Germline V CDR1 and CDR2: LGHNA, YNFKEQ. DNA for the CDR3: TGTGCCGGCAGCCAAGCCGACGAGCAGTACTTC. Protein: CAGSQADEQYF.

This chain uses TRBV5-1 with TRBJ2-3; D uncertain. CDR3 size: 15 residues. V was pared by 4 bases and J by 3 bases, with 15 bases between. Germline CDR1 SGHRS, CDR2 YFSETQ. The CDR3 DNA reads TGCGCCAGCAGCCCATTAGCCGCCCCGACAGATACGCAGTATTTT. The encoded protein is CASSPLAAPTDTQYF.

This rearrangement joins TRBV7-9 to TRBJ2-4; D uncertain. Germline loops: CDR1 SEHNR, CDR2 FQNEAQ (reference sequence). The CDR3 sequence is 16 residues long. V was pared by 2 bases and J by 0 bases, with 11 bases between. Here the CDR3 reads CASSLPSSVAKNIQYF. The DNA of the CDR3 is TGTGCCAGCAGCTTACCTTCAAGTGTAGCCAAAAACATTCAGTACTTC.

CDR3 bases: TGTGCCATCAGTAGGACTAGCAACACAGATACGCAGTATTTT. Protein: CAISRTSNTDTQYF. The chain uses TRBV10-3 and TRBJ2-3; 8 bases are a match to TRBD2. From germline, CDR1 is ENHRY and CDR2 SYGVKD. The CDR3 contains 14 residues. The junction had 3 bases not matched to a gene; V was cut back by 5 bases and J by 2 bases.

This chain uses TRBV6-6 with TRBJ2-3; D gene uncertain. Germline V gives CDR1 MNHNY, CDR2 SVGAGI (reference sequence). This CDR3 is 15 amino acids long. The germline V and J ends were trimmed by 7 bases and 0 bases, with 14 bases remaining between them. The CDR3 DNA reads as TGTGCCAGCACCTACCGGCTATCTAGCACAGATACGCAGTATTTT. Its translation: CASTYRLSSTDTQYF.

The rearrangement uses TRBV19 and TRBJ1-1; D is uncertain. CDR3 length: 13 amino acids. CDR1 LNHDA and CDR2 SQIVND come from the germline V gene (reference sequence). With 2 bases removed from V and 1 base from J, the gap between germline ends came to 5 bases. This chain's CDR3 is CASSISANTEAFF. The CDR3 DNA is TGTGCCAGTAGTATATCAGCGAACACTGAAGCTTTCTTT. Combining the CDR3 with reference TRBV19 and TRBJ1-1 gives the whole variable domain DGGITQSPKYLFRKEGQNVTLSCEQNLNHDAMYWYRQDPGQGLRLIYYSQIVNDFQKGDIAEGYSVSREKKESFPLTVTSAQKNPTAFYLCASSISANTEAFFGQGTRLTVV.

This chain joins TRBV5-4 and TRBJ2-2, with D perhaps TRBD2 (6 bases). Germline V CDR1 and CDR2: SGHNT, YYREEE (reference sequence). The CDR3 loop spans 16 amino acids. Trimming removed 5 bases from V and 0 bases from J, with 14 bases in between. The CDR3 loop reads CASRTFGLTNTGELFF. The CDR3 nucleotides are TGTGCCAGCAGAACTTTCGGACTAACGAACACCGGGGAGCTGTTTTTT.

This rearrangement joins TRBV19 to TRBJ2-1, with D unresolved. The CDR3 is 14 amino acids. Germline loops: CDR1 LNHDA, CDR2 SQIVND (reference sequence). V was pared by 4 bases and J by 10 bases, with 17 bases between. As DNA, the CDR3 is TGTGCCAGTAGTAAGGGCTCCTTAGAGGCGGAGCAGTTCTTC. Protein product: CASSKGSLEAEQFF.

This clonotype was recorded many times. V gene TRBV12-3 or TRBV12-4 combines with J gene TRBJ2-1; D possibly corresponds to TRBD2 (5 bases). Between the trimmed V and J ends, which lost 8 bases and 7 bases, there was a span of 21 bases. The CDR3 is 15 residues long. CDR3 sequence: CASGSSSSIGNEQFF. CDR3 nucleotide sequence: TGTGCCAGCGGGTCCTCTAGCTCTATCGGGAATGAGCAGTTCTTC.

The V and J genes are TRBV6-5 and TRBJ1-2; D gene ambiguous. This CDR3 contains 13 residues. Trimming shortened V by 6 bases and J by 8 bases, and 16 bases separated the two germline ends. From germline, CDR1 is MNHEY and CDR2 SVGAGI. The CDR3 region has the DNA TGTGCCAGCAGCTTTGGATCTGAAGGCGGCTACACCTTC. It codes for CASSFGSEGGYTF.

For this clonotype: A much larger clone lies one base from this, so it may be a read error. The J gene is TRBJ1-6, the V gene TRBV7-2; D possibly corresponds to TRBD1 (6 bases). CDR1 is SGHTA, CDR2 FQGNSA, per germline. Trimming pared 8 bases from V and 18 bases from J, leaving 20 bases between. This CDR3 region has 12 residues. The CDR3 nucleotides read TGTGCCAGCGGAGCACAGGGCGTGTTCCCCCACTTT. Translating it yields CASGAQGVFPHF.